Shown below are 10 T cell receptor beta chains from a single sample sequenced in a study of PD-1 blockade in classical Hodgkin lymphoma. Every patient had relapsed following autologous stem cell transplantation, and cohorts differed in brentuximab vedotin exposure. Assay used: immunoSEQ multiplex PCR; TCRdb lists only in-frame clones, some missing. The table shows tens of thousands of clones, with around three quarters occurring only once. The material was peripheral blood mononuclear cells (PBMCs), obtained before the second cycle of nivolumab. The source of these receptors is a human donor with classical Hodgkin lymphoma.

This chain connects TRBV2 to TRBJ1-3, with D possibly being TRBD1 (6 bases). The CDR3 is 16 amino acids. Germline-derived CDR1 and CDR2 are SNHLY and FYNNEI. Trimming stripped 2 bases from V and 0 bases from J, with 11 bases between. For the CDR3, the DNA is TGTGCCAGCAGTGAAAAAGGGGGTCCCTCTGGAAACACCATATATTTT. Its translation: CASSEKGGPSGNTIYF.

The V and J genes are TRBV10-3 and TRBJ2-2, with 9 bases that match TRBD2. The V segment lost 4 bases and the J segment 1 base; nucleotides outside the gene matches: 1. The CDR3 loop spans 15 amino acids. Germline assignment: CDR1 ENHRY and CDR2 SYGVKD. Written as DNA, the CDR3 is TGTGCCATCAGTGGACTAGCGGTGAACACCGGGGAGCTGTTTTTT. Amino acids: CAISGLAVNTGELFF.

The chain joins TRBV7-9 to TRBJ2-3, with D tentatively TRBD1 (5 bases). Deletions cut 5 bases from V and 4 bases from J, with 7 bases between. The germline CDR1 and CDR2 sequences are SEHNR and FQNEAQ (reference sequence). The length of the CDR3 is 12 residues. CDR3 sequence: CASSLGADTQYF. DNA for the CDR3: TGTGCCAGCAGCCTAGGGGCAGATACGCAGTATTTT.

This clone was counted a few times. This sequence joins TRBV5-6 and TRBJ1-1; 10 bases align to TRBD1. Germline V gives CDR1 SGHDT, CDR2 YYEEEE. J was trimmed by 0 bases and V by 4 bases; bases with no gene match: 3. There are 15 residues in the CDR3. The CDR3: CASSPGQGLNTEAFF. The CDR3 coding sequence is TGTGCCAGCAGCCCGGGACAGGGGTTGAACACTGAAGCTTTCTTT.

The CDR3 DNA follows: TGTGCCAGTAGTTTCACCTTACCCGGGACAGTCAGCACAGATACGCAGTATTTT. Amino acids: CASSFTLPGTVSTDTQYF. The V gene is TRBV19, the J gene TRBJ2-3, with 7 positions matching TRBD1. Germline CDR1 is LNHDA and CDR2 is SQIVND (reference sequence). The CDR3 contains 18 residues. The V segment lost 5 bases and the J segment 0 bases; nucleotides outside the gene matches: 14.

By share, this clone ranks as medium-sized. This sequence joins TRBV7-9 and TRBJ1-4, with a weak D call TRBD1 (5 bases). The CDR3 contains 15 residues. V was trimmed by 5 bases and J by 4 bases, leaving 14 bases between them. From germline, CDR1 is SEHNR and CDR2 FQNEAQ (reference sequence). The CDR3 DNA follows: TGTGCCAGCAGCGAAAGACAGTCCTATAATGAAAAACTGTTTTTT. Its protein product is CASSERQSYNEKLFF. The complete variable domain, with remaining parts taken from reference TRBV7-9 and TRBJ1-4, reads DTGVSQNPRHKITKRGQNVTFRCDPISEHNRLYWYRQTLGQGPEFLTYFQNEAQLEKSRLLSDRFSAERPKGSFSTLEIQRTEQGDSAMYLCASSERQSYNEKLFFGSGTQLSVL.

The CDR3 sequence: CASSPRAGGPGVSYNEQFF. CDR3 nucleotides: TGTGCCAGCAGCCCCAGGGCGGGAGGGCCCGGGGTTTCCTACAATGAGCAGTTCTTC. V usage is TRBV9 and J usage is TRBJ2-1; TRBD2 matches at 9 bases. J gave up 1 base and V 4 bases, and 15 bases lay outside the gene matches. Germline CDR1 reads SGDLS; CDR2 reads YYNGEE. This CDR3 region has 19 residues.

Comments on this clone: At the DNA level, this CDR3 is encoded by other sequences in the same sample as well. CDR3 coding DNA: TGCGCCAGCAGCTTGGACAGGGGGTTGGAGACCCAGTACTTC. Amino acid sequence: CASSLDRGLETQYF. The chain couples TRBV5-1 to TRBJ2-5, with 8 positions matching TRBD1. The germline CDR1 and CDR2 sequences are SGHRS and YFSETQ. The CDR3 has 14 residues. Unmatched junction bases numbered 3, after V lost 0 bases and J lost 5 bases.

This chain links TRBV7-2 with TRBJ2-7; perhaps D is TRBD1 or TRBD2 (6 bases each). CDR3 size: 17 residues. Trimming cost V 3 bases and J 1 base, with 19 bases left between them. Germline-derived CDR1 and CDR2 are SGHTA and FQGNSA. CDR3 amino acids: CASSFIGAGHRSYEQYF. The CDR3 DNA reads as TGTGCCAGCAGCTTTATTGGCGCGGGACATCGTTCCTACGAGCAGTACTTC.

This chain connects TRBV5-1 to TRBJ1-2, with a possible D match to TRBD1 (6 bases). CDR3 size: 12 residues. Germline V CDR1 and CDR2: SGHRS, YFSETQ. Trimming shortened V by 4 bases and J by 8 bases, and 12 bases separated the two germline ends. The CDR3 is CASSLTTGGYTF. The DNA of the CDR3 is TGCGCCAGCAGCCTGACGACAGGCGGCTACACCTTC.